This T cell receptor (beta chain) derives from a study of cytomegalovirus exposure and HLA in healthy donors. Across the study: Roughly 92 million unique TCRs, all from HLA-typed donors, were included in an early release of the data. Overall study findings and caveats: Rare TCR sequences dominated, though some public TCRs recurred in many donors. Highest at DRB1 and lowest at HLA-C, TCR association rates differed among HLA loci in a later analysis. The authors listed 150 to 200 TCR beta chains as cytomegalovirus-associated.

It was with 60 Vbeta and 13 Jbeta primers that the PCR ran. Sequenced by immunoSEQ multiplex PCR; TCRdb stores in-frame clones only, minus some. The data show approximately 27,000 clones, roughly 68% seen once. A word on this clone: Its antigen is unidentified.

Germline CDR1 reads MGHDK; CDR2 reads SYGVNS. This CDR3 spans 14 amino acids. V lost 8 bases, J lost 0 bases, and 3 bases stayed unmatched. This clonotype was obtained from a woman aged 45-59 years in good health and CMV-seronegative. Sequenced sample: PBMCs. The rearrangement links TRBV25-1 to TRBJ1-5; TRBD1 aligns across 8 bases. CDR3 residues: CASGTGYSNQPQHF. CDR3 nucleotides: TGTGCCAGCGGGACAGGTTATAGCAATCAGCCCCAGCATTTT.